These T cell receptor beta chains were read from a single sample in a study of cytomegalovirus exposure and HLA in healthy donors. Some clones are missing from TCRdb's copy, which holds only in-frame ones; the method was immunoSEQ multiplex PCR. Among about 130,000 clones listed, approximately 82% were seen once. Sequencing used PBMCs. These receptor sequences come from a man in his thirties or forties in good health and CMV-seropositive. CDR3s include the opening cysteine and the closing phenylalanine or tryptophan. A D gene is named only where the DNA matches it firmly.

d_call: -
v_call: TRBV11-2
cdr3_aa: CASSLTRLIGSGANVLTF

d_call: TRBD1
v_call: TRBV5-4
cdr3_aa: CASSVPGQGNYEQYF

d_call: TRBD1
v_call: TRBV7-8
cdr3_aa: CASSLGGQLAGYTF

d_call: TRBD1
v_call: TRBV19
cdr3_aa: CASRHRGIALPNTEAFF

d_call: -
v_call: TRBV2
cdr3_aa: CASSEGPNTGELFF

d_call: TRBD2
v_call: TRBV5-4
cdr3_aa: CASSSLAGGDYEQYF

d_call: TRBD1
v_call: TRBV9
cdr3_aa: CASSPRDRGSYNSPLHF

d_call: -
v_call: TRBV9
cdr3_aa: CASSVGSSSGEETQYF

d_call: -
v_call: TRBV7-3
cdr3_aa: CASSHGLYNEQFF

d_call: TRBD1
v_call: TRBV15
cdr3_aa: CATSREEGGRANYGYTF

d_call: TRBD2
v_call: TRBV27
cdr3_aa: CASSRISGASSYNEQFF

d_call: TRBD2
v_call: TRBV2
cdr3_aa: CASRRTSGITDTQYF

d_call: TRBD1
v_call: TRBV9
cdr3_aa: CASSSRTGSGYTF

d_call: TRBD1
v_call: TRBV19
cdr3_aa: CATSQRDRGTEAFF

d_call: -
v_call: TRBV6-5
cdr3_aa: CASSRTGEAFF

d_call: TRBD1
v_call: TRBV4-3
cdr3_aa: CASSQRTGAPETQYF

d_call: -
v_call: TRBV29-1
cdr3_aa: CSVEPGGETQYF

d_call: TRBD2
v_call: TRBV4-2
cdr3_aa: CASRSTSGSDEQFF

d_call: -
v_call: TRBV2
cdr3_aa: CASSGGETQYF

d_call: -
v_call: TRBV6-6
cdr3_aa: CASTTAGFGNTIYF

d_call: -
v_call: TRBV11-2
cdr3_aa: CASSPRTAAQETQYF

d_call: -
v_call: TRBV4-2
cdr3_aa: CASSQDSAVTSSGNTIYF

d_call: TRBD1
v_call: TRBV18
cdr3_aa: CASSPPRATGAGGYTF

d_call: TRBD2
v_call: TRBV5-4
cdr3_aa: CASSPQSSGGQETQYF

d_call: -
v_call: TRBV27
cdr3_aa: CASSRLGTGPYEQYF

d_call: -
v_call: TRBV19
cdr3_aa: CASSDLNYRLGNEKLFF

d_call: TRBD1
v_call: TRBV11-2
cdr3_aa: CASSLLPGGFHEQYF

d_call: -
v_call: TRBV2
cdr3_aa: CASSEAINTGELFF

d_call: -
v_call: TRBV5-1
cdr3_aa: CASTPQTGNTEAFF

d_call: TRBD2
v_call: TRBV27
cdr3_aa: CASSWTSGGETQYF

d_call: TRBD1
v_call: TRBV18
cdr3_aa: CASSLGQGFANTEAFF

d_call: -
v_call: TRBV7-9
cdr3_aa: CASSLIGGQGYEQYF

d_call: TRBD1
v_call: TRBV28
cdr3_aa: CASSFGTGTYEQYF

d_call: TRBD2
v_call: TRBV11-3
cdr3_aa: CASSLVRGGEQFF

d_call: -
v_call: TRBV4-1
cdr3_aa: CASSQAPRDLGKNTEAFF

d_call: TRBD1
v_call: TRBV2
cdr3_aa: CASSRRQGNTYNEQFF

d_call: TRBD1
v_call: TRBV5-1
cdr3_aa: CASSSPGQGGWSYEQYF